The 20 T cell receptor beta chains presented below share a single source sample, sequenced in a study of control samples from healthy donors and cancer patients. Produced via immunoSEQ multiplex PCR; TCRdb's table is partial and in-frame only. The sample lists roughly 76,000 clones; roughly 93% were seen once. The sequenced sample was PBMCs. The receptors were sampled from a woman in her thirties or forties with lung cancer.

V usage is TRBV27 and J usage is TRBJ1-5; D is ambiguous. V shed 0 bases and J shed 1 base, with 10 bases lying between them. The CDR3 consists of 16 residues. CDR1 is MNHEY, CDR2 SMNVEV, per germline (reference sequence). CDR3 DNA sequence: TGTGCCAGCAGTTTATCGAAATGGGCGAGCAATCAGCCCCAGCATTTT. This gives the protein CASSLSKWASNQPQHF.

A note on this clone: Other DNA sequences within the sample encode an identical CDR3. V usage is TRBV6-6 and J usage is TRBJ1-5; D may be TRBD1 (6 bases). Germline CDR1 and CDR2: MNHNY and SVGAGI (reference sequence). This CDR3 is 16 amino acids long. V dropped 5 bases and J dropped 2 bases, with 16 bases sitting between them. CDR3 in amino acids: CASSPGEGLGNQPQHF. The CDR3 nucleotides are TGTGCCAGCAGTCCAGGGGAGGGTTTGGGCAATCAGCCCCAGCATTTT.

The CDR3 sequence: CASSQASAGGHGEQFF. CDR3 in DNA: TGTGCCAGCAGCCAAGCGTCTGCGGGGGGGCATGGTGAGCAGTTCTTC. The chain couples TRBV3-1 (or the pseudogene TRBV3-2) to TRBJ2-1, with 9 bases aligning to TRBD2. J gave up 9 bases and V 1 base, and 10 bases lay outside the gene matches. The CDR3 extends over 16 amino acids. Germline V gene lookup returns CDR1 LGHDT and CDR2 YNNKEL (reference sequence).

This chain connects TRBV9 to TRBJ1-1, with TRBD1 matching 8 bases. CDR1 and CDR2 (germline): SGDLS, YYNGEE. After removal of 3 bases from V and 4 bases from J, the junction contained 17 bases not matched to a gene. The CDR3 has 18 residues. The CDR3 loop reads CASSENPHRQGIPTEAFF. The CDR3 region has the DNA TGTGCCAGCAGCGAGAACCCCCACCGACAGGGGATCCCCACTGAAGCTTTCTTT.

As regards this clone: Other DNA sequences in the sample encode the same CDR3. The chain is built from TRBV10-3 and TRBJ1-1; 8 positions match TRBD1. Germline CDR1 reads ENHRY; CDR2 reads SYGVKD. The CDR3 covers 14 residues. V shed 3 bases and J 2 bases; nucleotides not matched to a gene: 2. The chain's CDR3 is CAISEGQGNTEAFF. CDR3 nucleotide sequence: TGTGCCATCAGTGAAGGACAGGGTAACACTGAAGCTTTCTTT.

The chain couples TRBV5-1 to TRBJ2-6, with D possibly being TRBD1 (6 bases). The CDR3 length is 15 residues. Trimming removed 1 base from V and 4 bases from J, with 9 bases in between. Germline lookup yields CDR1 SGHRS and CDR2 YFSETQ. Written as DNA, the CDR3 is TGCGCCAGCAGCTTGTCAGGGGCCGGGGCCAACGTCCTGACTTTC. Its translation is CASSLSGAGANVLTF. The variable domain in full, with the rest retrieved from reference TRBV5-1 and TRBJ2-6, is KAGVTQTPRYLIKTRGQQVTLSCSPISGHRSVSWYQQTPGQGLQFLFEYFSETQRNKGNFPGRFSGRQFSNSRSEMNVSTLELGDSALYLCASSLSGAGANVLTFGAGSRLTVL.

The CDR3 DNA sequence: TGTGCCATCAGTGGAGGACAGGGCTCCTACAATGAGCAGTTCTTC. Its protein product is CAISGGQGSYNEQFF. J is TRBJ2-1 and V is TRBV10-3, with 8 bases lining up with TRBD1. V lost 4 bases to trimming and J lost 0 bases; unmatched junction nucleotides: 2. There are 15 residues in the CDR3. Per germline, CDR1 ENHRY and CDR2 SYGVKD.

The chain links TRBV19 to TRBJ2-2; D unresolved. V shed 9 bases and J shed 0 bases, with 17 bases lying between them. The V gene's germline CDR1 is LNHDA and CDR2 SQIVND (reference sequence). This CDR3 is 16 amino acids long. The CDR3 coding sequence is TGTGCCAGCTGGTCCCGAGACATATCGAACACCGGGGAGCTGTTTTTT. It encodes CASWSRDISNTGELFF.

The CDR3 bases are TGTGCCAGCAGTACACAGGGGTACCAAGAGACCCAGTACTTC. Protein product: CASSTQGYQETQYF. This sequence joins TRBV11-3 and TRBJ2-5; 7 bases match TRBD1. Germline V gene sequence: CDR1 SGHNT, CDR2 YENEEA. The CDR3 totals 14 residues. V lost 6 bases, J lost 0 bases, and 4 bases stayed unmatched.

This clone turned up a few times. This chain uses TRBV3-1 (or the pseudogene TRBV3-2) with TRBJ1-5, with unresolved D. Germline V gives CDR1 LGHDT, CDR2 YNNKEL (reference sequence). V was pared by 0 bases and J by 4 bases, with 4 bases between. The CDR3 sequence is 13 residues long. The CDR3, as DNA: TGTGCCAGCAGCCAAGACCGGAATCAGCCCCAGCATTTT. Amino acids: CASSQDRNQPQHF.

V usage is TRBV24-1 and J usage is TRBJ2-5; D remains unclear. This CDR3 has 13 amino acids. The ends were cut back, 5 bases at V and 5 bases at J, with 11 bases in the middle. Germline values: CDR1 KGHDR, CDR2 SFDVKD. The CDR3 coding sequence is TGTGCCACCAGTGGGTCGGGTTGGGAGACCCAGTACTTC. Translated, it gives CATSGSGWETQYF.

The chain combines TRBV10-3 with TRBJ1-2; D gene unclear. V was pared by 4 bases and J by 3 bases, with 3 bases between. The CDR3 runs to 11 residues. Looked up from germline, CDR1 is ENHRY and CDR2 is SYGVKD. CDR3 sequence: CAISAHYGYTF. The DNA for the CDR3 is TGTGCCATCAGTGCTCACTATGGCTACACCTTC.

The V gene is TRBV12-3 or TRBV12-4, the J gene TRBJ1-1; D ambiguous. This CDR3 has 13 amino acids. The ends were cut back, 2 bases at V and 4 bases at J, with 8 bases in the middle. Here the CDR3 reads CASSLYEGTEAFF. The DNA of the CDR3 is TGTGCCAGCAGTTTATATGAGGGCACTGAAGCTTTCTTT.

V gene TRBV7-3 combines with J gene TRBJ2-1; 7 positions agree with TRBD2. V gave up 6 bases and J gave up 4 bases; unmatched junction bases: 9. CDR1 and CDR2 (germline): SGHTA, FQGTGA. The CDR3 covers 15 residues. The CDR3 DNA is TGTGCCAGCAGTCCTCTGGGTAGCGGGTACAATGAGCAGTTCTTC. Protein sequence: CASSPLGSGYNEQFF.

This clone has just one count. The chain carries TRBV15 and TRBJ2-1; 9 nucleotides line up with TRBD1. Germline V lookup: CDR1 LNHNV, CDR2 YYDKDF (reference sequence). The CDR3 sequence is 15 residues long. V gave up 0 bases and J gave up 9 bases; unmatched junction bases: 6. This CDR3 is CATSRETGGWVEQFF. DNA of the CDR3: TGTGCCACCAGCAGAGAGACAGGGGGTTGGGTTGAGCAGTTCTTC.

This chain's CDR3 is CAISREVYGYTF. CDR3 DNA: TGTGCCATCAGCAGGGAAGTCTATGGCTACACCTTC. The chain combines TRBV10-3 with TRBJ1-2; a weak D match, TRBD1 (5 bases). Deletions cut 6 bases from V and 4 bases from J, with 9 bases between. CDR3 size: 12 residues. Germline V gene lookup returns CDR1 ENHRY and CDR2 SYGVKD.

This chain links TRBV19 with TRBJ2-3, with 9 positions matching TRBD2. Germline loops: CDR1 LNHDA, CDR2 SQIVND (reference sequence). CDR3 size: 17 residues. Trimming removed 5 bases from V and 0 bases from J; junction bases left unmatched: 9. Here the CDR3 DNA reads TGTGCCAGTAGTCTGCTAGCGGGGTTTGCTAGCACAGATACGCAGTATTTT. Protein sequence: CASSLLAGFASTDTQYF.

This chain uses TRBV4-2 with TRBJ2-5; 11 bases are shared with TRBD1. CDR1 is LGHNA and CDR2 is YNFKEQ in the germline V gene. J was trimmed by 5 bases and V by 1 base; bases with no gene match: 9. CDR3 length: 17 amino acids. CDR3 coding DNA: TGTGCCAGCAGCCAAGCCAGGACAGGGGGCTTGTGGGAGACCCAGTACTTC. This translates into CASSQARTGGLWETQYF.

This clone was detected a few times. The V and J genes are TRBV4-1 and TRBJ1-1, with TRBD1 matching 7 bases. With V trimmed by 3 bases and J by 0 bases, 4 bases remained unmatched. The V gene's germline CDR1 is MGHRA and CDR2 YSYEKL. The CDR3 is 15 residues long. Here the CDR3 reads CASSQVQGMNTEAFF. CDR3 DNA: TGCGCCAGCAGCCAGGTACAGGGGATGAACACTGAAGCTTTCTTT.

In its sample, this clone was seen a few times. The rearrangement uses TRBV7-9 and TRBJ1-2; 7 bases align to TRBD1. Germline V CDR1 and CDR2: SEHNR, FQNEAQ (reference sequence). J gave up 6 bases and V 8 bases, and 6 bases lay outside the gene matches. The CDR3 is 12 amino acids. The CDR3 DNA is TGTGCCAGCTTAGACACAGGGGATGGCTACACCTTC. Translated: CASLDTGDGYTF.